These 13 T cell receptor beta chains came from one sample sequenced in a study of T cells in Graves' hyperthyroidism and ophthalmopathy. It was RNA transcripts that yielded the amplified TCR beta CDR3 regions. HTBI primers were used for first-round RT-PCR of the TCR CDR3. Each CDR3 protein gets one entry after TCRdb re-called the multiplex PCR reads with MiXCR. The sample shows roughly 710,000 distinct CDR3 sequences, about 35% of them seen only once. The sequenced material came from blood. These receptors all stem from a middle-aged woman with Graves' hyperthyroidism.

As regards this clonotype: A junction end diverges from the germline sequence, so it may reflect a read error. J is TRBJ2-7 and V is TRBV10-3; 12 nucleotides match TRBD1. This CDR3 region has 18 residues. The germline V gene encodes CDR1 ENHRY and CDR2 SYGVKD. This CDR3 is CASSSPGTGGNPSHEQYF. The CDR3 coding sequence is TGTGCCAGCAGCTCCCCCGGGACAGGGGGCAATCCCTCCCACGAGCAGTACTTC.

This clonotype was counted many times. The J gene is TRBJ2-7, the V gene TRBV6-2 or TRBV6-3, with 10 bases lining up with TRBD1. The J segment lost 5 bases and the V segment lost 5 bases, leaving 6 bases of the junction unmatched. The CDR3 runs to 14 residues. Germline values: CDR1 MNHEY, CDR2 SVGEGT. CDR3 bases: TGTGCCAGCAGTCGGCGGACAGGGGGTGACGAGCAGTACTTC. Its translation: CASSRRTGGDEQYF.

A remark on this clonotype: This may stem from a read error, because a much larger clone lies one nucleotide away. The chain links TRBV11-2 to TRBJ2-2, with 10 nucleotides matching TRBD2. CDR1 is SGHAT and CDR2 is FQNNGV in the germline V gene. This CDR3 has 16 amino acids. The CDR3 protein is CASSLPSSGSTGEPFF. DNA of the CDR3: TGTGCCAGCAGCTTACCATCTAGCGGGAGCACCGGGGAGCCGTTTTTT.

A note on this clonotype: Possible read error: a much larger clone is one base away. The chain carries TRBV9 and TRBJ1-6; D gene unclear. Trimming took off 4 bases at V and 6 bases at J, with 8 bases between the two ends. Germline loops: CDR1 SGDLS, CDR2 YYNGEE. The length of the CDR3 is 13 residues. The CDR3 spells CASSPMANSPLHF. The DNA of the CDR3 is TGTGCCAGCAGCCCCATGGCTAATTCACCCCTCCACTTT.

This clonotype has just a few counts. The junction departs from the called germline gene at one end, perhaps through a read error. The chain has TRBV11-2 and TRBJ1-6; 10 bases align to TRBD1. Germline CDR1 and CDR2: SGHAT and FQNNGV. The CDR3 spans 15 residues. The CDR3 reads CASRPGTGDNSPLHF. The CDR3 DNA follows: TGCGCCAGCCGGCCTGGGACAGGGGATAATTCACCCCTCCACTTT. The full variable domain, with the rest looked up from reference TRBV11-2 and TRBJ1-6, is EAGVAQSPRYKIIEKRQSVAFWCNPISGHATLYWYQQILGQGPKLLIQFQNNGVVDDSQLPKDRFSAERLKGVDSTLKIQPAKLEDSAVYLCASRPGTGDNSPLHFGNGTRLTVT.

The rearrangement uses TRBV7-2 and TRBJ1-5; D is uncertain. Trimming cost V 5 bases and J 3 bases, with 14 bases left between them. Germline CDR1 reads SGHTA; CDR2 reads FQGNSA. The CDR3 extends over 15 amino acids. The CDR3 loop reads CASSRVPGANQPQHF. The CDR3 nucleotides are TGTGCCAGCAGCCGGGTCCCCGGCGCCAATCAGCCCCAGCATTTT.

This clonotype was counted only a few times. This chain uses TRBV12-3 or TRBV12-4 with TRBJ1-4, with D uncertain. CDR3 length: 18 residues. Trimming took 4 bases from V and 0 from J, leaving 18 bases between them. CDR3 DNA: TGTGCCAGCAGTTACCCACCGGGCACGATCGCAACTAATGAAAAACTGTTTTTT. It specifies CASSYPPGTIATNEKLFF.

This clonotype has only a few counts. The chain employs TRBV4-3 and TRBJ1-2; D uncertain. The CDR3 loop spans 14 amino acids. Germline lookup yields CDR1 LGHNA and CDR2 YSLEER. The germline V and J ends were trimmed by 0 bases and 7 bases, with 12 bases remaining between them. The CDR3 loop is CASSQDVGGLGYTF. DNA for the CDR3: TGCGCCAGCAGCCAAGATGTGGGAGGGCTTGGCTACACCTTC.

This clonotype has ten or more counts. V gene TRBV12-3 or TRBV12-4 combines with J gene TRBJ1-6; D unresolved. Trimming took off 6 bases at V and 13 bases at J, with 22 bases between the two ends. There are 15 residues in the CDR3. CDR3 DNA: TGTGCCAGCAGCCCTGCTTACCGGGAAAACTCGCCCCTCCACTTT. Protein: CASSPAYRENSPLHF.

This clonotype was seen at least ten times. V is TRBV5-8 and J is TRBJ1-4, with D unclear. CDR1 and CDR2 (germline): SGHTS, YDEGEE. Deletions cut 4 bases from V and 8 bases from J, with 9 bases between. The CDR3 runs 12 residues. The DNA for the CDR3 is TGTGCCAGCAGCATGGTCGGGGAAAAACTGTTTTTT. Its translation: CASSMVGEKLFF.

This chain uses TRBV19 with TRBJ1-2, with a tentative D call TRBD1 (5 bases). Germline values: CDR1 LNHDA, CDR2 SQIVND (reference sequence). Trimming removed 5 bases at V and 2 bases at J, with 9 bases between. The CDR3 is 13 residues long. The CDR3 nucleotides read TGTGCCAGTAGTGTCGACAGAAACTATGGCTACACCTTC. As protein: CASSVDRNYGYTF.

CDR3 sequence: CSATTGPPREKLFF. In DNA, the CDR3 is TGCAGTGCTACAACAGGGCCACCCCGCGAAAAACTGTTTTTT. V usage is TRBV20-1 and J usage is TRBJ1-4; possible D gene TRBD1, 6 bases. The CDR3 is made up of 14 amino acids. The germline CDR1 and CDR2 sequences are DFQATT and SNEGSKA (reference sequence). Trimming pared 4 bases from V and 8 bases from J, leaving 17 bases between.

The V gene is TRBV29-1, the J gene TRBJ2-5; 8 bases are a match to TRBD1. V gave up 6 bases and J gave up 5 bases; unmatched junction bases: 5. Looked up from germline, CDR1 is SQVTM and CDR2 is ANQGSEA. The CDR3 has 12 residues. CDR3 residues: CSVDTGGETQYF. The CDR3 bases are TGCAGCGTCGATACAGGGGGGGAGACCCAGTACTTC.